This T cell receptor beta chain was captured in a study of cytomegalovirus exposure and HLA in healthy donors. Findings and caveats of the study: Most subjects' HLA-A and HLA-B alleles were reportedly predicted from TCR beta sequences.

About this clone itself: No antigen is known for it.

The PCR employed 60 Vbeta primers together with 13 Jbeta primers. Original processing notes: A follow-up analysis tallied tens of millions of unique TCR beta chains, some 9.9 million shared. Assay: immunoSEQ multiplex PCR; the TCRdb copy retains only in-frame clones and omits some. For V, J and clone size, that table is used; D and trimming come from the DNA. The sample consists of about 130,000 clones, roughly three quarters of them appearing once. The sample taken for sequencing was PBMCs. The source is a woman in her fifties or sixties in good health and CMV-seronegative.

DNA for the CDR3: TGTGCCACCAGCAGAGATCTCAAGAGTAATGAAAAACTGTTTTTT. As protein: CATSRDLKSNEKLFF. The chain carries TRBV15 and TRBJ1-4, with D hard to call. Germline CDR1 LNHNV, CDR2 YYDKDF (reference sequence). The CDR3 runs 15 residues. V was pared by 0 bases and J by 4 bases, with 9 bases between.